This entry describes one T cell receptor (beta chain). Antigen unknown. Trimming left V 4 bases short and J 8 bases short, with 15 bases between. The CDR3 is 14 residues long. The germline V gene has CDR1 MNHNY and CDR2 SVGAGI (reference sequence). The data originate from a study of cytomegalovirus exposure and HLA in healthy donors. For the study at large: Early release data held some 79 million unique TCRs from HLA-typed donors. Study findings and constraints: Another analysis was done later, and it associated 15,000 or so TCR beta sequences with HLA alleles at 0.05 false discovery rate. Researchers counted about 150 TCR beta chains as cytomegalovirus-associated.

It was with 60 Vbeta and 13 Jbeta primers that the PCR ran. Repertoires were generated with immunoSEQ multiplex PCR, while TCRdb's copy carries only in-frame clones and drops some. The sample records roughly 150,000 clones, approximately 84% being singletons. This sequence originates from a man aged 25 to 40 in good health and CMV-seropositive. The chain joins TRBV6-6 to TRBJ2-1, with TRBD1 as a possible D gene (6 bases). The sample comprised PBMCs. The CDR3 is CASSSHTGRDEQFF. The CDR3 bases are TGTGCCAGCAGTTCCCATACAGGGCGGGATGAGCAGTTCTTC.